Listed below are T cell receptor beta chains from one sample, sequenced in a study of cytotoxic CD8 clonotypes in ibrutinib-treated CLL. Clones were sequenced by immunoSEQ multiplex PCR, and TCRdb holds only the in-frame ones, with some missing. Of some 350,000 clones listed, around 66% are singletons. Sequenced material: PBMCs, taken after 36 months of ibrutinib treatment. The receptors originated from a human donor with chronic lymphocytic leukemia. CDR3s include the opening cysteine and the closing phenylalanine or tryptophan. D genes are given only for firm matches. A clone size is listed for some rows: how often the clone was seen (once, few, many), or a class if it is expanded.

clone size	J gene	D gene	V gene	CDR3 DNA	CDR3 protein
-	TRBJ2-7	TRBD1	TRBV5-6	TGTGCCAGCAGCGCGACAGGGGCTGGTATGTACGAGCAGTACTTC	CASSATGAGMYEQYF
-	TRBJ2-7	-	TRBV9	TGTGCCAGCAGCGAGGAGGACGAATTCTACGAGCAGTACTTC	CASSEEDEFYEQYF
-	TRBJ2-7	TRBD1	TRBV5-5	TGTGCCAGCGGATTAAGGGACAGGGGCTACGAGCAGTACTTC	CASGLRDRGYEQYF
once	TRBJ1-2	TRBD1	TRBV28	TGTGCCAGCAGCCGGGACAGGTATAATGGCTACACCTTC	CASSRDRYNGYTF
-	TRBJ2-7	-	TRBV18	TGTGCCAGCGGCTTTGGCTACGAGCAGTACTTC	CASGFGYEQYF
-	TRBJ1-3	-	TRBV10-3	TGTGCCATCAGTGAGTCGGTCGTAACGGGCTTTGGAAACACCATATATTTT	CAISESVVTGFGNTIYF
-	TRBJ2-5	-	TRBV4-2	TGTGCCAGCAGCGAAACAAGGACTGATGGAGAGACCCAGTACTTC	CASSETRTDGETQYF
-	TRBJ2-1	TRBD2	TRBV7-2	TGTGCCAGCAGCCCTCCGGGACTAGCCCACAATGAGCAGTTCTTC	CASSPPGLAHNEQFF
-	TRBJ2-2	-	TRBV7-6	TGTGCCAGCAGCCAGGGCCGAACCAACACCGGGGAGCTGTTTTTT	CASSQGRTNTGELFF
once	TRBJ2-1	TRBD2	TRBV4-1	TGCGCCAGCAGCCAAGTAGCGGGGGGGGAAAGCTCCTACAATGAGCAGTTCTTC	CASSQVAGGESSYNEQFF
-	TRBJ1-1	-	TRBV10-3	TGTGCCATCAGGCCGGGACAGAACACTGAAGCTTTCTTT	CAIRPGQNTEAFF
-	TRBJ2-3	TRBD1	TRBV7-6	TGTGCCAGCAGCTCCCGGACAGGCTCAGATACGCAGTATTTT	CASSSRTGSDTQYF
-	TRBJ2-3	-	TRBV28	TGTGCCAGCCCCCCGGCAGGGACATCCGGTACAGATACGCAGTATTTT	CASPPAGTSGTDTQYF
few	TRBJ2-3	-	TRBV5-4	TGTGCCAGCAGCTTGGGAACGTTTGGGGATACGCAGTATTTT	CASSLGTFGDTQYF
few	TRBJ2-6	-	TRBV5-1	TGCGCCAGCAGCTTGGACGGACAGTTACCTGGGGCCAACGTCCTGACTTTC	CASSLDGQLPGANVLTF
-	TRBJ1-1	-	TRBV7-2	TGTGCCAGCAGCGAAAGACGGAACACTGAAGCTTTCTTT	CASSERRNTEAFF
-	TRBJ1-4	TRBD1	TRBV6-5	TGTGCCAGCAGTCCGGGACAGGGTAGAAAACTGTTTTTT	CASSPGQGRKLFF
-	TRBJ2-2	-	TRBV10-2	TGCGCCAGCAGCCTCACTAGTGTTCGGGACACCGGGGAGCTGTTTTTT	CASSLTSVRDTGELFF
-	TRBJ1-2	TRBD1	TRBV13	TGTGCCAGCAGCTCTTTACAGGGGGCTCCTAACTATGGCTACACCTTC	CASSSLQGAPNYGYTF
-	TRBJ2-1	TRBD2	TRBV4-3	TGCGCCAGCAGCCAGATTCTAGCGGAGGAGCAGTTCTTC	CASSQILAEEQFF
few	TRBJ1-5	-	TRBV18	TGTGCCAGCTCACCTCAGGAACGGCAGCCCCAGCATTTT	CASSPQERQPQHF
-	TRBJ2-1	-	TRBV11-2	TGTGCCAGCAGCCTGTTGGGCAATGAGCAGTTCTTC	CASSLLGNEQFF
once	TRBJ2-7	TRBD1	TRBV11-2	TGTGCCAGCAGCTTACTGTGGGACAGCACCTACGAGCAGTACTTC	CASSLLWDSTYEQYF
-	TRBJ1-2	TRBD1	TRBV4-1	TGCGCCAGCAGCCAATTCCGGACAGGGGGCTTAGATGGCTACACCTTC	CASSQFRTGGLDGYTF
-	TRBJ2-1	-	TRBV25-1	TGTGCCAGCGGGGACTTACACTACAATGAGCAGTTCTTC	CASGDLHYNEQFF
once	TRBJ2-7	-	TRBV11-2	TGTGCCAGCAGCTTAGGAGGGTTCGAGCAGTACTTC	CASSLGGFEQYF
-	TRBJ2-1	TRBD1	TRBV29-1	TGCAGCGCATCGACAGGGTCTCCCTACAATGAGCAGTTCTTC	CSASTGSPYNEQFF
-	TRBJ1-2	TRBD1	TRBV10-3	TGTGCCATCAGGCTTGGACAGGCGGATAGCTATGGCTACACCTTC	CAIRLGQADSYGYTF
-	TRBJ1-4	-	TRBV27	TGTGCCAGCAGCCCCTTTTCAGCTCGCGAAAAACTGTTTTTT	CASSPFSAREKLFF
-	TRBJ2-6	-	TRBV27	TGTGCCAGCCGGGAGAGTTTGGGGGCCAACGTCCTGACTTTC	CASRESLGANVLTF
-	TRBJ2-7	TRBD2	TRBV27	TGTGCCAGCAGTTTAATAGCGGGAGGAGGGGCCTACGAGCAGTACTTC	CASSLIAGGGAYEQYF
-	TRBJ2-7	-	TRBV6-1	TGTGCCAGCTCCAGGGTGTTGGAGCAGTACTTC	CASSRVLEQYF
-	TRBJ2-7	-	TRBV2	TGTGCCAGCCGTATTCTTGGTTACTACGAGCAGTACTTC	CASRILGYYEQYF
few	TRBJ2-7	TRBD1	TRBV10-1	TGCGCCAGCCCGAGGGACAGGGACTACGAGCAGTACTTC	CASPRDRDYEQYF
-	TRBJ2-1	TRBD2	TRBV18	TGTGCCAGCTCACTTTCCACATCAGCGGGGGCCTCCAATGAGCAGTTCTTC	CASSLSTSAGASNEQFF
-	TRBJ2-7	TRBD2	TRBV4-1	TGCGCCAGCAGGAAACTAGCGGGAGGGAATTACGAGCAGTACTTC	CASRKLAGGNYEQYF
-	TRBJ2-7	-	TRBV7-8	TGTGCCAGCAGCTTCCACGGTGGTTCGGCGGACGAGCAGTACTTC	CASSFHGGSADEQYF
-	TRBJ1-6	TRBD1	TRBV9	TGTGCCAGCAGCGTAGAGGGGGCCAGGACACCCCTCCACTTT	CASSVEGARTPLHF
-	TRBJ2-5	-	TRBV5-1	TGCGCCAGCAGCTTGGTAGGGATACAAGAGACCCAGTACTTC	CASSLVGIQETQYF
once	TRBJ2-7	-	TRBV7-2	TGTGCCAGCAGCTCGTACATAATACAGGGAGGGGAGCAGTACTTC	CASSSYIIQGGEQYF
-	TRBJ2-1	TRBD1	TRBV5-1	TGCGCCAGCAGCTTGGTTGCAGGGGGATATGAGCAGTTCTTC	CASSLVAGGYEQFF
once	TRBJ2-5	TRBD1	TRBV10-3	TGTGCCATCAGTCCCTCCCGGGACAGGGAGACCCAGTACTTC	CAISPSRDRETQYF
-	TRBJ2-7	TRBD2	TRBV5-6	TGTGCCAGCAGCTTGGTTTGGAGCGGGGGACCCTACGAGCAGTACTTC	CASSLVWSGGPYEQYF
-	TRBJ1-1	-	TRBV7-2	TGTGCCAGCAGCTTAATTCGGGGGAACACTGAAGCTTTCTTT	CASSLIRGNTEAFF
-	TRBJ2-3	TRBD2	TRBV5-1	TGCGCCAGCAGCCTGACCGGGACTAGCGGGAATCCTATCACGCAGTATTTT	CASSLTGTSGNPITQYF
few	TRBJ1-2	-	TRBV20-1	TGCAGTGCTCAAAACTATGGCTACACCTTC	CSAQNYGYTF
once	TRBJ1-1	-	TRBV6-5	TGTGCCAGCAGCCGCCGGGTCTTGAACACTGAAGCTTTCTTT	CASSRRVLNTEAFF
-	TRBJ1-5	-	TRBV18	TGTGCCAGCTCACCAACAGTGGGGACGGGCAATCAGCCCCAGCATTTT	CASSPTVGTGNQPQHF
few	TRBJ2-3	TRBD1	TRBV4-1	TGCGCCAGCAGCCAAGATCCGGGGACAGGCCTCACAGATACGCAGTATTTT	CASSQDPGTGLTDTQYF
-	TRBJ1-4	-	TRBV6-5	TGTGCCAGCAGACTCGGGGGGGGCGATGAAAAACTGTTTTTT	CASRLGGGDEKLFF
-	TRBJ2-1	TRBD2	TRBV28	TGTGCCAGCAGTTTTCTAGCGGGCTACAATGAGCAGTTCTTC	CASSFLAGYNEQFF
-	TRBJ1-4	TRBD1	TRBV7-8	TGTGCCAGCAGCTCGACAGGGGGTGGAGAAAAACTGTTTTTT	CASSSTGGGEKLFF
-	TRBJ2-5	-	TRBV21-1	TGTGCCAGCAGCGAAATAAAGGACAGGGGGCAAGAGACCCAGTACTTC	CASSEIKDRGQETQYF